What follows are 8 T cell receptor beta chains derived from one specimen sequenced in a study of blood T cell repertoires in COVID-19. Using immunoSEQ multiplex PCR, the repertoire was profiled, and TCRdb retains in-frame clones only, with some absent. The sample yields about 260,000 clones, around 78% seen once. Material: peripheral blood. Every receptor here comes from a man between 60 and 70 years old who had recovered from COVID-19.

Regarding this clone: Additional DNA sequences in this sample encode the identical CDR3. This rearrangement joins TRBV19 to TRBJ2-3, with D maybe TRBD2 (5 bases). The germline V gene has CDR1 LNHDA and CDR2 SQIVND (reference sequence). Trimming pared 1 base from V and 2 bases from J, leaving 10 bases between. The CDR3 totals 15 residues. Here the CDR3 reads CASSIGTGSTDTQYF. The CDR3 coding sequence is TGTGCCAGTAGTATAGGGACTGGCTCCACAGATACGCAGTATTTT.

The chain has TRBV2 and TRBJ2-2; TRBD2 matches at 9 bases. The junction had 13 bases not matched to a gene; V was cut back by 5 bases and J by 6 bases. This CDR3 contains 17 residues. Per germline, CDR1 SNHLY and CDR2 FYNNEI. The CDR3 region is CASSPIAGAPGPGELFF. In DNA, the CDR3 is TGTGCCAGCAGTCCGATAGCGGGGGCGCCAGGGCCCGGGGAGCTGTTTTTT.

This clone appeared once. The V and J genes are TRBV7-8 and TRBJ2-5, with 8 bases fitting TRBD1. Losses at the gene ends were 5 bases for V and 4 bases for J; bases not matched to a gene: 6. CDR3 size: 14 residues. Germline-derived CDR1 and CDR2 are SGHVS and FQNEAQ. The CDR3 sequence is CASSRQGRGETQYF. CDR3 nucleotide sequence: TGTGCCAGCAGCCGACAGGGGAGAGGAGAGACCCAGTACTTC.

CDR3: CASSSWASGANVLTF. In DNA, the CDR3 is TGTGCCAGCAGTTCCTGGGCCTCTGGGGCCAACGTCCTGACTTTC. V gene TRBV11-3 combines with J gene TRBJ2-6; unclear D gene. Trimming removed 6 bases from V and 0 bases from J, with 9 bases in between. Germline V CDR1 and CDR2: SGHNT, YENEEA. This CDR3 is built from 15 residues. Variable domain in full (rest from reference TRBV11-3 and TRBJ2-6): EAGVVQSPRYKIIEKKQPVAFWCNPISGHNTLYWYLQNLGQGPELLIRYENEEAVDDSQLPKDRFSAERLKGVDSTLKIQPAELGDSAVYLCASSSWASGANVLTFGAGSRLTVL.

The chain couples TRBV7-9 to TRBJ2-4; perhaps D is TRBD1 or TRBD2 (5 bases each). Germline loops: CDR1 SEHNR, CDR2 FQNEAQ (reference sequence). Trimming shortened V by 5 bases and J by 1 base, and 12 bases separated the two germline ends. This CDR3 has 15 amino acids. The CDR3 loop is CASSLGELAKNIQYF. CDR3 sequence (DNA): TGTGCCAGCAGCCTAGGGGAGTTGGCCAAAAACATTCAGTACTTC.

This rearrangement joins TRBV27 to TRBJ2-6, with D possibly being TRBD1 (5 bases). V gave up 6 bases and J gave up 1 base, with 7 bases separating them. CDR1 is MNHEY, CDR2 SMNVEV, per germline (reference sequence). This CDR3 is 14 amino acids long. DNA of the CDR3: TGTGCCAGCAGCAAGGGGTCTGGGGCCAACGTCCTGACTTTC. Amino acid sequence: CASSKGSGANVLTF.

The rearrangement links TRBV2 to TRBJ2-5; D is possibly TRBD1 (5 bases). From germline, CDR1 is SNHLY and CDR2 FYNNEI. The CDR3 is 15 residues long. Trimming took off 1 base at V and 2 bases at J, with 11 bases between the two ends. The CDR3 DNA sequence: TGTGCCAGCAGTGAAGGTATGAGACAGCAAGAGACCCAGTACTTC. Amino acid sequence: CASSEGMRQQETQYF.

This chain links TRBV2 with TRBJ2-7; TRBD1 aligns across 7 bases. Trimming cost V 3 bases and J 7 bases; bases outside gene matches: 6. The CDR3 runs to 13 residues. Germline lookup yields CDR1 SNHLY and CDR2 FYNNEI. The CDR3 region is CASSEIPTGEQYF. The CDR3 DNA is TGTGCCAGCAGTGAGATCCCGACAGGGGAGCAGTACTTC.